This entry lists 26 T cell receptor beta chains sequenced from one sample in a study of type 1 regulatory T cells. TCRdb passed the reads through MiXCR, listing each CDR3 protein once. Among about 2,300 distinct CDR3 sequences listed, around 6.7% were seen once. The source material was CD4+ T cells, either the whole sample or a sorted fraction (not recorded which). All receptors derive from a human donor in good health.

This clonotype counts as medium-sized. The V call is TRBV2, the J call TRBJ2-6, with a weak D call TRBD1 (5 bases). CDR3 length equals 19 residues. V lost 6 bases and J 0 bases, leaving 21 bases between the germline ends. Germline V CDR1 and CDR2: SNHLY, FYNNEI. The CDR3 here is CASRLRDSAFSSGANVLTF. CDR3 sequence (DNA): TGTGCCAGCAGGCTCCGAGACAGCGCTTTCTCCTCTGGGGCCAACGTCCTGACTTTC.

By share of the sample, this clonotype is medium-sized. This chain uses TRBV20-1 with TRBJ1-2; 8 bases align to TRBD1. The CDR3 consists of 16 residues. J was trimmed by 3 bases and V by 1 base; bases with no gene match: 10. Germline assignment: CDR1 DFQATT and CDR2 SNEGSKA (reference sequence). The CDR3 sequence is CSARAYPGGYDYGYTF. In DNA, the CDR3 is TGCAGTGCTAGAGCCTATCCAGGGGGCTACGACTATGGCTACACCTTC.

This clonotype is labeled as medium-sized. Here the CDR3 reads CASSFGFSPYITGLNTDTQYF. The CDR3 coding sequence is TGTGCCAGCAGTTTCGGGTTTTCCCCTTACATTACAGGGCTCAACACAGATACGCAGTATTTT. The chain carries TRBV12-3 or TRBV12-4 and TRBJ2-3, with a possible D match to TRBD1 (6 bases). With 3 bases removed from V and 2 bases from J, the gap between germline ends came to 30 bases. This CDR3 comprises 21 residues.

This clonotype is medium-sized in the sample. V and J are TRBV5-1 and TRBJ2-2; maybe TRBD2 (5 bases). The V gene lost 5 bases and the J gene lost 5 bases, with 16 bases spanning the gap. Per the germline V gene, CDR1 is SGHRS and CDR2 is YFSETQ. This CDR3 spans 15 amino acids. In DNA, the CDR3 is TGCGCCAGCAGACTAGAGACTCTGGCGACCGGGGAGCTGTTTTTT. Protein: CASRLETLATGELFF.

This clonotype is categorized as medium-sized. V and J are TRBV7-6 and TRBJ2-3; the D call may be TRBD1 or TRBD2 (5 bases each). From germline, CDR1 is SGHVS and CDR2 FNYEAQ. Trimming took off 3 bases at V and 5 bases at J, with 12 bases between the two ends. This CDR3 comprises 14 residues. The CDR3 DNA is TGTGCCAGCAGCTTGGGACCTATAGGAGATACGCAGTATTTT. Its translation is CASSLGPIGDTQYF.

A word on this clonotype: A single base separates this from a much larger clone, so it may be a read error. The chain joins TRBV18 to TRBJ2-5; 8 nucleotides line up with TRBD2. The CDR3 spans 11 residues. Germline V lookup: CDR1 KGHSH, CDR2 LQKENI. CDR3 residues: CASSPGTREFF. DNA of the CDR3: TGTGCCAGCTCACCCGGGACTAGAGAGTTCTTC.

This clonotype is medium-sized. The chain couples TRBV5-4 to TRBJ2-2; D possibly corresponds to TRBD1 (5 bases). Germline CDR1 and CDR2: SGHNT and YYREEE (reference sequence). V was shortened by 4 bases and J by 1 base, with 14 bases between the two germline ends. The CDR3 extends over 16 amino acids. CDR3 residues: CASSPRAGMNTGELFF. CDR3 nucleotide sequence: TGTGCCAGCAGCCCCCGTGCAGGGATGAACACCGGGGAGCTGTTTTTT.

By its share, this clonotype is medium-sized. V is TRBV12-3 or TRBV12-4 and J is TRBJ2-3; possible D gene TRBD1, 7 bases. CDR3 length equals 12 residues. V was clipped by 6 bases and J by 14 bases, with 18 bases between them. CDR3 nucleotides: TGTGCCAGCAGCCTCAGGGGGGCCCGTCCGTATTTT. Translated, it gives CASSLRGARPYF.

By its share, this clonotype is medium-sized (0.01 to 0.1%). V gene TRBV5-1 combines with J gene TRBJ2-3; D remains unclear. CDR1 and CDR2 (germline): SGHRS, YFSETQ. This CDR3 region has 14 residues. Trimming took 0 bases from V and 0 from J, leaving 5 bases between them. CDR3 nucleotides: TGCGCCAGCAGCTTGGTTCTCAGCACAGATACGCAGTATTTT. Protein product: CASSLVLSTDTQYF.

By sample share, this clonotype is medium-sized. The V gene is TRBV19, the J gene TRBJ1-6; TRBD1 aligns across 8 bases. Trimming took 6 bases from V and 7 from J; bases not matched to a gene: 5. CDR1 is LNHDA and CDR2 is SQIVND in the germline V gene (reference sequence). CDR3 length: 14 residues. The CDR3 sequence: CASRHRGDNSPLHF. The CDR3 region has the DNA TGTGCCAGTAGACACAGGGGGGACAATTCACCCCTCCACTTT.

This clonotype was seen only a few times. The chain's CDR3 is CASSLGTGFYEQYF. The CDR3 coding sequence is TGCGCCAGCAGCTTGGGGACAGGGTTCTACGAGCAGTACTTC. This chain connects TRBV5-1 to TRBJ2-7, with TRBD1 matching 8 bases. This CDR3 has 14 amino acids. V trimming: 0 bases; J trimming: 3 bases; junction bases outside the gene matches: 2. The V gene's germline CDR1 is SGHRS and CDR2 YFSETQ.

By frequency in the sample, this clonotype is medium-sized (0.01 to 0.1%). The gene calls are TRBV7-2 and TRBJ2-5; D uncertain. In germline, CDR1 is SGHTA, CDR2 FQGNSA. Trimming left V 5 bases short and J 7 bases short, with 14 bases between. This CDR3 spans 13 amino acids. The CDR3 spells CASSPVDERTQYF. CDR3 sequence (DNA): TGTGCCAGCAGCCCTGTGGACGAGCGGACCCAGTACTTC.

This clonotype is medium-sized in the sample. The V gene is TRBV6-6, the J gene TRBJ1-6; unclear D gene. Trimming cost V 5 bases and J 0 bases, with 11 bases left between them. Germline V gene data show CDR1 as MNHNY and CDR2 as SVGAGI (reference sequence). This CDR3 is built from 16 residues. CDR3 residues: CASSPDRNSYNSPLHF. DNA of the CDR3: TGTGCCAGCAGTCCCGATCGGAACTCCTATAATTCACCCCTCCACTTT.

This clonotype is termed medium-sized. The rearrangement uses TRBV28 and TRBJ2-5; D gene uncertain. Germline V lookup: CDR1 MDHEN, CDR2 SYDVKM. The CDR3 sequence is 14 residues long. Trimming removed 5 bases at V and 5 bases at J, with 15 bases between. CDR3 region: CASSPPPSAETQYF. The DNA for the CDR3 is TGTGCCAGCAGTCCCCCCCCCTCCGCGGAGACCCAGTACTTC.

This clonotype ranks as medium-sized. This chain joins TRBV29-1 and TRBJ2-1, with D possibly being TRBD2 (6 bases). The CDR3 consists of 14 residues. The germline V gene has CDR1 SQVTM and CDR2 ANQGSEA. V was trimmed by 7 bases and J by 6 bases, leaving 19 bases between them. CDR3 sequence reads: CSAADRSGFNEQFF. The CDR3 nucleotides are TGCAGCGCGGCTGACCGGAGCGGGTTCAATGAGCAGTTCTTC.

In the case of this clonotype: A junction boundary mismatches the germline segment, possibly from a read error. The V and J genes are TRBV7-2 and TRBJ1-5; D is unclear. Germline V gene lookup returns CDR1 SGHTA and CDR2 FQGNSA. The length of the CDR3 is 17 residues. The CDR3 DNA sequence: TGTGCCAGCAGCTTTCCCCGAGGCAGAAATAGCAATCAGACCCAGCATTTC. This codes for CASSFPRGRNSNQTQHF.

In this sample, this clonotype is medium-sized (0.01 to 0.1%). V gene TRBV20-1 combines with J gene TRBJ2-5; D call uncertain. The V gene lost 2 bases and the J gene lost 1 base, with 5 bases spanning the gap. Germline CDR1 DFQATT, CDR2 SNEGSKA (reference sequence). This CDR3 region has 12 residues. The CDR3 here is CSARSPQETQYF. CDR3 bases: TGCAGTGCTAGATCCCCCCAAGAGACCCAGTACTTC.

Turning to this clonotype: One junction end disagrees with the germline gene, perhaps due to a read error. The chain joins TRBV5-1 to TRBJ1-1, with D uncertain. The V gene's germline CDR1 is SGHRS and CDR2 YFSETQ. The CDR3 length is 16 residues. CDR3 coding DNA: TGCGCCAGCAGTTTGGTAGGGTCATGGGTATTCACTGAAGCTTTCTTT. Translation: CASSLVGSWVFTEAFF.

By frequency in the sample, this clonotype is medium-sized. The chain recombines TRBV10-3 with TRBJ2-2, with TRBD2 identical over 8 bases. CDR3 length equals 16 residues. V trimming: 6 bases; J trimming: 1 base; junction bases outside the gene matches: 7. Per germline, CDR1 ENHRY and CDR2 SYGVKD. CDR3 bases: TGTGCCATCAGCCCACTAGCGGCCTTGAACACCGGGGAGCTGTTTTTT. Protein product: CAISPLAALNTGELFF.

In its sample, this clonotype ranks as medium-sized. V gene TRBV5-4 combines with J gene TRBJ1-1; TRBD1 matches 7 bases. V lost 6 bases to trimming and J lost 1 base; unmatched junction nucleotides: 6. CDR3 length: 14 amino acids. Germline loops: CDR1 SGHNT, CDR2 YYREEE (reference sequence). CDR3 sequence reads: CASNKNRGNTEAFF. The DNA of the CDR3 is TGTGCCAGCAACAAGAACAGGGGGAACACTGAAGCTTTCTTT.

This clonotype is categorized as medium-sized (0.01 to 0.1%). The rearrangement uses TRBV7-9 and TRBJ2-2; TRBD1 or TRBD2 may be the D gene (5 bases each). The germline V gene has CDR1 SEHNR and CDR2 FQNEAQ (reference sequence). The CDR3 runs to 15 residues. Deletions cut 5 bases from V and 3 bases from J, with 13 bases between. The CDR3 DNA is TGTGCCAGCAGCCTGGGACCAATTGACACCGGGGAGCTGTTTTTT. Translating gives CASSLGPIDTGELFF. The full variable domain, its missing parts supplied by reference TRBV7-9 and TRBJ2-2, is DTGVSQNPRHKITKRGQNVTFRCDPISEHNRLYWYRQTLGQGPEFLTYFQNEAQLEKSRLLSDRFSAERPKGSFSTLEIQRTEQGDSAMYLCASSLGPIDTGELFFGEGSRLTVL.

This clonotype has just a few counts. This may come from a read error, since a much larger clone is one base off. This chain joins TRBV6-2 or TRBV6-3 and TRBJ2-3, with 8 bases matching TRBD2. Germline CDR1 is MNHEY and CDR2 is SVGEGT. The CDR3 spans 18 residues. CDR3 sequence (DNA): TGTGTCAGCAGTTACCCTAACGGGGGGGGCCAGAGCACAGATACGCAGTATTTT. Translating gives CVSSYPNGGGQSTDTQYF.

This clonotype is termed medium-sized. CDR3 sequence reads: CASSRQGLDQFF. The CDR3 DNA sequence: TGTGCCAGCAGCCGACAGGGGCTTGACCAGTTCTTC. The genes are TRBV7-2 and TRBJ2-1; the match to TRBD1 covers 8 bases. Per germline, CDR1 SGHTA and CDR2 FQGNSA. The J segment lost 13 bases and the V segment lost 5 bases, leaving 7 bases of the junction unmatched. This CDR3 is built from 12 residues. The full variable domain, rest sourced from reference TRBV7-2 and TRBJ2-1, is GAGVSQSPSNKVTEKGKDVELRCDPISGHTALYWYRQSLGQGLEFLIYFQGNSAPDKSGLPSDRFSAERTGGSVSTLTIQRTQQEDSAVYLCASSRQGLDQFFGPGTRLTVL.

By share of the sample, this clonotype is medium-sized. This CDR3 is CASILPNTGELFF. For the CDR3, the DNA is TGTGCCAGCATTCTCCCTAACACCGGGGAGCTGTTTTTT. This chain uses TRBV12-3 or TRBV12-4 with TRBJ2-2; D gene ambiguous. The CDR3 totals 13 residues. Trimming removed 7 bases at V and 2 bases at J, with 8 bases between.

By sample share, this clonotype is medium-sized. This chain uses TRBV7-8 with TRBJ2-7, with 8 positions matching TRBD2. This CDR3 has 15 amino acids. V lost 0 bases to trimming and J lost 2 bases; unmatched junction nucleotides: 3. Germline values: CDR1 SGHVS, CDR2 FQNEAQ. Written as DNA, the CDR3 is TGTGCCAGCAGCTTAGCGTCGGGGGGGGCCTACGAGCAGTACTTC. Translating gives CASSLASGGAYEQYF.

By its share, this clonotype is medium-sized. The CDR3 sequence: CASSPVEIGGSYTF. The CDR3 DNA is TGTGCCAGCAGCCCCGTTGAAATAGGCGGTAGTTACACCTTC. The chain employs TRBV28 and TRBJ1-2, with no clear D. CDR3 length equals 14 residues. CDR1 and CDR2 from the germline V gene are MDHEN and SYDVKM. Deletions cut 6 bases from V and 11 bases from J, with 22 bases between.